This T cell receptor (beta chain) stems from a study of CD4+ T cells in melanoma. CDR3 length equals 18 residues. The junction had 8 bases not matched to a gene; V was cut back by 2 bases and J by 0 bases. Germline-derived CDR1 and CDR2 are SGHRS and YFSETQ. Assay used: immunoSEQ multiplex PCR; TCRdb lists only in-frame clones, some missing. The sample has 110,000 to 150,000 clones; over 90% are singletons. The sequence derives from a human donor with melanoma. The genes are TRBV5-1 and TRBJ1-6; TRBD1 agrees at 7 bases. CDR3 protein: CASSFYQGGSSYNSPLHF. CDR3 DNA: TGCGCCAGCAGCTTTTACCAGGGGGGGAGCTCCTATAATTCACCCCTCCACTTT.